This T cell receptor (beta chain) is drawn from a study of cytomegalovirus exposure and HLA in healthy donors. Here immunoSEQ multiplex PCR was the method, and the copy in TCRdb shows in-frame clones only, minus some. The sample yields 130,000 or so clones, roughly nine tenths seen once. With 5 bases removed from V and 4 bases from J, the gap between germline ends came to 14 bases. The CDR3 extends over 15 amino acids. Germline-derived CDR1 and CDR2 are MRHNA and SNTAGT. This clonotype originated in a man aged 30 to 45 in good health and CMV-seronegative. Sequencing used PBMCs. J is TRBJ2-2 and V is TRBV6-4, with a weak D call TRBD1 (6 bases). The CDR3, as DNA: TGTGCCAGCAGTCCGGGACAAGGGGGCACCGGGGAGCTGTTTTTT. Protein sequence: CASSPGQGGTGELFF.